The sequence of this T cell receptor beta chain was determined in a study of blood T cell repertoires in COVID-19. The method was immunoSEQ multiplex PCR; TCRdb's version includes in-frame clones alone and lacks a portion of them. The data contain 62,000 or so clones, roughly 80% of them singletons. The germline V and J ends were trimmed by 8 bases and 0 bases, with 14 bases remaining between them. The CDR3 has 16 amino acids. Germline CDR1 and CDR2: SNHLY and FYNNEI. This chain links TRBV2 with TRBJ2-6; D possibly corresponds to TRBD1 (7 bases). The source is a woman in her thirties or forties with acute COVID-19. Sequenced input: PBMCs or T cells enriched from blood (not recorded which). CDR3 in amino acids: CASARDSGSGANVLTF. The CDR3 DNA follows: TGTGCCAGCGCGCGGGACAGTGGCTCTGGGGCCAACGTCCTGACTTTC.